This T cell receptor (beta chain) is from a study of blood T cells in healthy people across ages. Study observations and caveats: The long-lived group displayed more naive CD4+ cells, plus higher diversity, than the aged donors did. Naive and antigen-experienced cells could not be conclusively compared, given unsorted PBMCs.

As regards this clonotype: The antigen is undetermined.

With a J-beta primer mix and a sample-barcoded 5' primer, a second PCR ran about 7 to 12 cycles. Using its own MiXCR run on the 5' RACE reads, TCRdb lists one record per CDR3 protein. The sample shows about 670,000 distinct CDR3 sequences, over 40% of them seen only once. At least 6.5 million PBMCs were isolated per sample. Trimming left V 4 bases short and J 4 bases short, with 18 bases between. This CDR3 has 16 residues. Germline V gene lookup returns CDR1 SGHDT and CDR2 YYEEEE. Sequenced material: blood. The chain links TRBV5-6 to TRBJ1-3, with D perhaps TRBD1 (6 bases). The source is a man older than 75 in good health. The CDR3 bases are TGTGCCAGCAGCCCGGGGGGCGCCGGAGCCGGAAACACCATATATTTT. It specifies CASSPGGAGAGNTIYF.